The 20 T cell receptor beta chains listed next were all sequenced from one sample in a study of blood T cells in healthy people across ages. A second PCR, run for about 6 to 12 cycles, used a sample-barcoded 5' primer plus a J-beta primer mix. TCRdb analysed the 5' RACE reads with MiXCR anew, one entry per CDR3 protein. Altogether 630,000 or so distinct CDR3 sequences are present, 32% being singletons, with the ten largest covering approximately 15%. Sequenced input: blood. These receptors all stem from a woman of 80 years or more in good health.

This clonotype was counted at least ten times. V and J are TRBV29-1 and TRBJ2-7; 9 bases fit TRBD1. Germline V gene lookup returns CDR1 SQVTM and CDR2 ANQGSEA. V lost 7 bases to trimming and J lost 2 bases; unmatched junction nucleotides: 15. The CDR3 spans 16 residues. The CDR3 DNA reads as TGCAGCGCCTCTCTCCTACCGGGACAGGGTGCCTACGAGCAGTACTTC. As protein: CSASLLPGQGAYEQYF.

This clonotype occurred many times. V and J are TRBV6-2 or TRBV6-3 and TRBJ1-5; 7 bases are shared with TRBD1. Germline V lookup: CDR1 MNHEY, CDR2 SVGEGT. The CDR3 covers 12 residues. V lost 7 bases to trimming and J lost 7 bases; unmatched junction nucleotides: 4. CDR3 protein: CASTQGSQPQHF. CDR3 bases: TGTGCCAGCACACAGGGGAGCCAGCCCCAGCATTTT.

As to this clonotype: Compared with germline, one end of the junction differs, possibly owing to a read error. The chain employs TRBV15 and TRBJ1-2; D not resolved. The CDR3 sequence is 14 residues long. Germline loops: CDR1 LNHNV, CDR2 YYDKDF (reference sequence). The CDR3 here is CATSGDTDYYGYTF. The DNA of the CDR3 is TGTGCCACCAGCGGAGACACCGATTACTATGGCTACACCTTC.

This clonotype was detected only a few times. The chain couples TRBV18 to TRBJ2-7, with a tentative D call TRBD2 (6 bases). Germline V gene sequence: CDR1 KGHSH, CDR2 LQKENI. This CDR3 contains 14 residues. V was cut by 1 base and J by 2 bases, with 9 bases left in between. The CDR3: CASSPRRATYEQYF. DNA of the CDR3: TGTGCCAGCTCACCACGGAGGGCCACCTACGAGCAGTACTTC.

V and J are TRBV19 and TRBJ1-2; no clear D gene. V lost 3 bases to trimming and J lost 0 bases, with 5 bases between them. The length of the CDR3 is 13 residues. From germline, CDR1 is LNHDA and CDR2 SQIVND (reference sequence). The CDR3 bases are TGTGCCAGTAGTATCCTGACTAACTATGGCTACACCTTC. As protein: CASSILTNYGYTF.

This clonotype was found many times. V gene TRBV5-6 combines with J gene TRBJ1-2, with 7 bases aligning to TRBD1. The germline V gene has CDR1 SGHDT and CDR2 YYEEEE. The CDR3 has 14 amino acids. The J segment lost 7 bases and the V segment lost 4 bases, leaving 10 bases of the junction unmatched. The CDR3 here is CASSRVRQGGGYTF. The CDR3 DNA sequence: TGTGCCAGCAGCCGGGTTCGACAGGGCGGTGGCTACACCTTC.

This chain uses TRBV4-1 with TRBJ1-2; weak D call: TRBD1 (5 bases). Between the trimmed V and J ends, which lost 1 base and 1 base, there was a span of 19 bases. Germline CDR1 MGHRA, CDR2 YSYEKL. The CDR3 covers 18 residues. The CDR3 sequence: CASSQGGIGRRFNYGYTF. CDR3 DNA: TGCGCCAGCAGCCAAGGGGGGATTGGCAGACGATTTAACTATGGCTACACCTTC.

The rearrangement uses TRBV7-9 and TRBJ2-5; TRBD2 matches at 7 bases. CDR1 and CDR2 from the germline V gene are SEHNR and FQNEAQ (reference sequence). The CDR3 runs to 13 residues. J was trimmed by 5 bases and V by 7 bases; bases with no gene match: 7. CDR3 nucleotides: TGTGCCAGCAACCTCGTCGGGGGGGAGACCCAGTACTTC. It translates to CASNLVGGETQYF.

The CDR3 reads CASSLFSSAGKNTEAFF. The CDR3 DNA sequence: TGCGCCAGCAGCTTGTTCTCTTCGGCAGGGAAGAACACTGAAGCTTTCTTT. The chain links TRBV5-1 to TRBJ1-1, with D tentatively TRBD1 (5 bases). Trimming shortened V by 1 base and J by 1 base, and 17 bases separated the two germline ends. CDR3 length equals 17 residues. CDR1 SGHRS and CDR2 YFSETQ come from the germline V gene. The full variable domain, rest sourced from reference TRBV5-1 and TRBJ1-1, is KAGVTQTPRYLIKTRGQQVTLSCSPISGHRSVSWYQQTPGQGLQFLFEYFSETQRNKGNFPGRFSGRQFSNSRSEMNVSTLELGDSALYLCASSLFSSAGKNTEAFFGQGTRLTVV.

This clonotype was detected many times. This chain links TRBV7-2 with TRBJ1-2; D remains ambiguous. The CDR3 has 15 amino acids. From germline, CDR1 is SGHTA and CDR2 FQGNSA. V was pared by 5 bases and J by 1 base, with 14 bases between. The CDR3 region has the DNA TGTGCCAGCAGCCTAGGCTATCCCGATAACTATGGCTACACCTTC. Protein: CASSLGYPDNYGYTF.

The chain carries TRBV20-1 and TRBJ2-3, with D possibly matching TRBD2 (6 bases). CDR3 length: 14 amino acids. The V end was cut by 0 bases, the J end by 5 bases, with 12 bases between. Germline lookup yields CDR1 DFQATT and CDR2 SNEGSKA (reference sequence). The CDR3 coding sequence is TGCAGTGCTAGAGATCTAGCGACTGGAGATACGCAGTATTTT. This sequence encodes CSARDLATGDTQYF.

This clonotype was seen a handful of times. The rearrangement joins TRBV5-1 to TRBJ1-4; D not resolved. Germline CDR1 SGHRS, CDR2 YFSETQ. Deletions cut 0 bases from V and 10 bases from J, with 13 bases between. The CDR3 contains 14 residues. CDR3 sequence: CASSLEQTVGKLFF. The CDR3 region has the DNA TGCGCCAGCAGCTTGGAACAGACGGTTGGAAAACTGTTTTTT. The full variable domain, with the rest looked up from reference TRBV5-1 and TRBJ1-4, is KAGVTQTPRYLIKTRGQQVTLSCSPISGHRSVSWYQQTPGQGLQFLFEYFSETQRNKGNFPGRFSGRQFSNSRSEMNVSTLELGDSALYLCASSLEQTVGKLFFGSGTQLSVL.

This clonotype was detected many times. The chain combines TRBV7-2 with TRBJ1-5; D uncertain. Germline V lookup: CDR1 SGHTA, CDR2 FQGNSA. CDR3 size: 13 residues. V was cut by 2 bases and J by 7 bases, with 9 bases left in between. CDR3 residues: CASSLSIRQPQHF. The CDR3, as DNA: TGTGCCAGCAGCTTATCCATTCGGCAGCCCCAGCATTTT.

The gene calls are TRBV20-1 and TRBJ2-1; 8 bases fit TRBD2. This CDR3 has 14 residues. J was trimmed by 4 bases and V by 6 bases; bases with no gene match: 8. Germline V gives CDR1 DFQATT, CDR2 SNEGSKA (reference sequence). As DNA, the CDR3 is TGCAGTGCCGTCTCGCGGGAGGTTTACAATGAGCAGTTCTTC. Residues: CSAVSREVYNEQFF.

This clonotype was recorded a few times. The V and J genes are TRBV5-6 and TRBJ2-2; TRBD2 matches at 8 bases. Germline trimming cut 3 bases from V and 5 bases from J; bases unmatched to any gene: 12. This CDR3 is built from 17 residues. Germline V gene lookup returns CDR1 SGHDT and CDR2 YYEEEE. CDR3 in amino acids: CASSWGPVGGGTGELFF. The CDR3 coding sequence is TGTGCCAGCAGCTGGGGCCCAGTCGGCGGGGGGACCGGGGAGCTGTTTTTT. Variable domain in full (rest from reference TRBV5-6 and TRBJ2-2): DAGVTQSPTHLIKTRGQQVTLRCSPKSGHDTVSWYQQALGQGPQFIFQYYEEEERQRGNFPDRFSGHQFPNYSSELNVNALLLGDSALYLCASSWGPVGGGTGELFFGEGSRLTVL.

This clonotype was seen at least ten times. The J gene is TRBJ1-6, the V gene TRBV7-8; 7 bases line up with TRBD1. This CDR3 region has 16 residues. The germline gives CDR1 SGHVS, CDR2 FQNEAQ. V lost 4 bases and J lost 6; bases outside the gene matches: 9. The CDR3 spells CASSSDQGGGNSPLHF. CDR3 bases: TGTGCCAGCAGCTCCGACCAGGGGGGGGGTAATTCACCCCTCCACTTT.

This sequence joins TRBV6-2 or TRBV6-3 and TRBJ1-2; the match to TRBD1 covers 11 bases. Per germline, CDR1 MNHEY and CDR2 SVGEGT. The CDR3 covers 15 residues. Trimming took 6 bases from V and 4 from J; bases not matched to a gene: 7. The CDR3 DNA reads as TGTGCCAGCAGACCCCGGGACAGGGGGGCCTATGGCTACACCTTC. Its translation: CASRPRDRGAYGYTF.

This clonotype was observed a single time. The chain links TRBV7-2 to TRBJ2-1, with 9 bases that match TRBD2. J was trimmed by 6 bases and V by 4 bases; bases with no gene match: 4. This CDR3 is built from 14 residues. Germline CDR1 is SGHTA and CDR2 is FQGNSA. CDR3 region: CASSSAGGANEQFF. The DNA for the CDR3 is TGTGCCAGCAGCTCAGCGGGGGGAGCCAATGAGCAGTTCTTC.

Only a few counts were recorded for this clonotype. This may come from a read error, since a much larger clone is one base off. V usage is TRBV4-2 and J usage is TRBJ2-7, with TRBD2 identical over 10 bases. J lost 7 bases, V lost 1 base, and 13 bases had no gene match. This CDR3 contains 17 residues. The germline gives CDR1 LGHNA, CDR2 YNFKEQ. The CDR3 DNA follows: TGTGCCAGCAGCCAAGTGTCTAGCGGGGGCCCTCCTGATGAGCAGTACTTC. This translates into CASSQVSSGGPPDEQYF.

In this sample, this clonotype turned up many times. This chain joins TRBV12-3 or TRBV12-4 and TRBJ2-2; D may match TRBD1 or TRBD2 (5 bases each). The CDR3 has 15 amino acids. V lost 5 bases to trimming and J lost 1 base, with 11 bases between them. CDR3 DNA: TGTGCCAGCAGTCCAGGGAGCCTGAACACCGGGGAGCTGTTTTTT. This encodes CASSPGSLNTGELFF.